The text below deals with one TCR beta chain. Only in-frame clones appear in the TCRdb table, and some are missing; sequencing was by immunoSEQ multiplex PCR. The data show 200,000 to 300,000 clones, 75% to 95% seen once. The sample comes from a study of blood T cell repertoires in COVID-19. Study-wide context: T cells, B-cell-depleted T cells, or PBMCs provided the cDNA or gDNA that served as material.

This CDR3 contains 13 residues. CDR1 is LNHNV, CDR2 YYDKDF, per germline (reference sequence). With 8 bases clipped from V and 8 bases from J, the junction kept 8 bases outside the gene matches. The V gene is TRBV15, the J gene TRBJ2-1; 8 nucleotides align to TRBD2. The origin of this receptor is a person aged 18 to 35 with COVID-19, enrolled during active disease. Material for sequencing was peripheral blood. CDR3 loop: CATSSGRVDEQFF. DNA of the CDR3: TGTGCCACCTCCAGCGGGAGAGTAGATGAGCAGTTCTTC.